This TCR beta chain was documented in a study of blood T cell repertoires in COVID-19. Patients of the Seattle cohort, enrolled during active infection, were followed longitudinally. Details on this clone: The junction does not match germline at one end; this may be a read error.

In the original analysis: The authors estimated nucleated cell counts from reference gene primer amplification. This table comes from immunoSEQ multiplex PCR, and its TCRdb copy is limited to in-frame clones, with some not included. From that table come the V and J calls and clone size; the DNA was used to work out D and trimming. The data show under 200,000 clones, with roughly 93% seen just once and around 5% held by the top ten. Sequencing input: peripheral blood. The TCR was taken from a man in his late teens or twenties with COVID-19, enrolled during active disease.

In nucleotides, the CDR3 is TGCAGCGTGGGAGTCGCAACTAATGAAAAACTGCTTTTT. As protein: CSVGVATNEKLLF. The chain has TRBV29-1 and TRBJ1-4; D remains unclear. The CDR3 runs to 13 residues. The germline V gene has CDR1 SQVTM and CDR2 ANQGSEA.